This T cell receptor (beta chain) was documented in a study of T cell changes during pregnancy in multiple sclerosis. Using immunoSEQ multiplex PCR, the repertoire was profiled, and TCRdb retains in-frame clones only, with some absent. The data show about 92,000 clones, 85% to 95% seen once. This CDR3 has 16 amino acids. Germline V gene sequence: CDR1 SGHDT, CDR2 YYEEEE. V shed 1 base, J shed 3 bases, and the junction held 3 bases outside the gene matches. The sequence derives from a female donor with multiple sclerosis, enrolled in a pregnancy study. The source was peripheral blood, collected in the first trimester of pregnancy. The rearrangement links TRBV5-6 to TRBJ2-1, with 11 bases lining up with TRBD2. CDR3 nucleotide sequence: TGTGCCAGCAGCTTGTCGCTAGCGGGGGGCTACAATGAGCAGTTCTTC. Protein product: CASSLSLAGGYNEQFF.